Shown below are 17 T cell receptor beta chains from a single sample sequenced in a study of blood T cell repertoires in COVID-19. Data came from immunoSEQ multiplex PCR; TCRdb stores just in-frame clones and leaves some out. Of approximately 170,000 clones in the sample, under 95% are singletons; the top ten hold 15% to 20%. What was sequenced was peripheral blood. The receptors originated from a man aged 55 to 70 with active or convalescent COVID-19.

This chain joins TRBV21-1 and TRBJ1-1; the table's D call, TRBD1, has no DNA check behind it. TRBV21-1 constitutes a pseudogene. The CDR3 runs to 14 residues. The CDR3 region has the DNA TGTGCCAGCAGCAAAGTTAGGGGAAAATTCCAAGCTTTCTTT. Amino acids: CASSKVRGKFQAFF.

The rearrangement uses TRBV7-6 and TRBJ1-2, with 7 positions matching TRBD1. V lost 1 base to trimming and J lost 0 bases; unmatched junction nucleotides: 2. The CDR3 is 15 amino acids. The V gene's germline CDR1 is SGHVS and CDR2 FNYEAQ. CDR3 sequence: CASSLGQGANYGYTF. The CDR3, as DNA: TGTGCCAGCAGCTTAGGACAGGGAGCTAACTATGGCTACACCTTC.

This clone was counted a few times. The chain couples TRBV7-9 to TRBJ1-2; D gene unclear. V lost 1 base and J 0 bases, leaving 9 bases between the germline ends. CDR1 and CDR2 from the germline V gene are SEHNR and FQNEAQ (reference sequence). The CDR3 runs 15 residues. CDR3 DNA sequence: TGTGCCAGCAGCTTAGTCGGCAGGTCTAACTATGGCTACACCTTC. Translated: CASSLVGRSNYGYTF.

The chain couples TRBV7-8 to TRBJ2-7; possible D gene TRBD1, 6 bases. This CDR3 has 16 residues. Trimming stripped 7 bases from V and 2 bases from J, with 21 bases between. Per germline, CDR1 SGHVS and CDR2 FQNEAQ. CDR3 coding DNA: TGTGCCAGCACCTCCCCGGTGGGGGCAAAGGCCTACGAGCAGTACTTC. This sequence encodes CASTSPVGAKAYEQYF.

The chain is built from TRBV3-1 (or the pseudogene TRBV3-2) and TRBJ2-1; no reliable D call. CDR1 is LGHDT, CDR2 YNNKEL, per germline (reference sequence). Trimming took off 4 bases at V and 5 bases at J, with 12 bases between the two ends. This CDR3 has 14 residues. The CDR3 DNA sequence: TGTGCCAGCAGCCGTTTCGGCAGGCACAATGAGCAGTTCTTC. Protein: CASSRFGRHNEQFF.

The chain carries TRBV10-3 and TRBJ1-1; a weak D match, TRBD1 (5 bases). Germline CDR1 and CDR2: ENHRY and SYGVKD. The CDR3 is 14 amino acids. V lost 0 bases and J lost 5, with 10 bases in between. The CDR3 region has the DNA TGTGCCATCAGTGAGTCAGGGGCGATTACTGAAGCTTTCTTT. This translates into CAISESGAITEAFF.

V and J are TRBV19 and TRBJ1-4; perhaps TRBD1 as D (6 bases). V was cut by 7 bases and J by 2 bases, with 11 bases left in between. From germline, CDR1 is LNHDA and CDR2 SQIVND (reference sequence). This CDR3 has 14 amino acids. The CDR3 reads CASNYGQTNEKLFF. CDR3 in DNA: TGTGCCAGTAATTATGGACAGACTAATGAAAAACTGTTTTTT.

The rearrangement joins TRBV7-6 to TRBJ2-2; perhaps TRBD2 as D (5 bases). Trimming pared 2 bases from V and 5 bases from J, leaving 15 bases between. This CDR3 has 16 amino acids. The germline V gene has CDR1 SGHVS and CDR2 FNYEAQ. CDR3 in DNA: TGTGCCAGCAGCTTATCCCGCGGCGGGTCGACCGGGGAGCTGTTTTTT. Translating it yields CASSLSRGGSTGELFF.

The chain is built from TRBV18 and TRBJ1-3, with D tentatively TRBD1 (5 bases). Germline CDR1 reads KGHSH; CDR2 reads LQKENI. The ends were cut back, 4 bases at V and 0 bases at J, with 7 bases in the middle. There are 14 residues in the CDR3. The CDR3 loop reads CASSQTDSGNTIYF. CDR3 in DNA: TGTGCCAGCTCACAGACAGACTCTGGAAACACCATATATTTT.

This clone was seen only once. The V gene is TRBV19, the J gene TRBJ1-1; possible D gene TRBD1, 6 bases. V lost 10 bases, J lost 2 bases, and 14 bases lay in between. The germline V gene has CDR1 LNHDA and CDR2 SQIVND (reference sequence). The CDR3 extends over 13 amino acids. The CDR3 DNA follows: TGTGCCATAAAGCACAGGGACAACACTGAAGCTTTCTTT. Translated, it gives CAIKHRDNTEAFF.

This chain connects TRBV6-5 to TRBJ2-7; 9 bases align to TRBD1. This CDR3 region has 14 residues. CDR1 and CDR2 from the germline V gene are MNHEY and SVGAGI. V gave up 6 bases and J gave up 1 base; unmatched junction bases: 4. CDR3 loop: CASSGQGLSYEQYF. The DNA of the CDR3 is TGTGCCAGCAGCGGACAGGGGCTATCCTACGAGCAGTACTTC.

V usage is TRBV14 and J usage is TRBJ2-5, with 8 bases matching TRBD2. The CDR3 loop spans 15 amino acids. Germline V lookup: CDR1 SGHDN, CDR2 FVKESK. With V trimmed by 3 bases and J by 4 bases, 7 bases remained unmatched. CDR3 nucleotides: TGTGCCAGCAGCCACCAAGCGGGAGTAGGAGAGACCCAGTACTTC. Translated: CASSHQAGVGETQYF.

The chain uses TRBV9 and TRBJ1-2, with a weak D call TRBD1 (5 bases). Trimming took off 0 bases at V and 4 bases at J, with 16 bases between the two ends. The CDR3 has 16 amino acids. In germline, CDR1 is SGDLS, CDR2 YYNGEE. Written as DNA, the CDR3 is TGTGCCAGCAGCGTAGCGGGAGGCAGGGCGAGCTATGGCTACACCTTC. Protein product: CASSVAGGRASYGYTF.

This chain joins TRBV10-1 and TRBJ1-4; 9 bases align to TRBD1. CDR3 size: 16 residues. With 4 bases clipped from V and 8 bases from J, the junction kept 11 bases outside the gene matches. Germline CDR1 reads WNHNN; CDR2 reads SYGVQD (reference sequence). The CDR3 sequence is CASSAFQYRGLEKLFF. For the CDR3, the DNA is TGCGCCAGCAGTGCATTTCAATACAGGGGGCTCGAAAAACTGTTTTTT.

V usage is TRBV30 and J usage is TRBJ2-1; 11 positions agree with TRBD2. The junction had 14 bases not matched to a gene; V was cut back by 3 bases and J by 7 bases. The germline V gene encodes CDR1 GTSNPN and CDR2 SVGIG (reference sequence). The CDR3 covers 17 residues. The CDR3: CAWSDPPTSGSWNEQFF. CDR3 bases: TGTGCCTGGAGCGACCCTCCTACTAGCGGGAGTTGGAATGAGCAGTTCTTC.

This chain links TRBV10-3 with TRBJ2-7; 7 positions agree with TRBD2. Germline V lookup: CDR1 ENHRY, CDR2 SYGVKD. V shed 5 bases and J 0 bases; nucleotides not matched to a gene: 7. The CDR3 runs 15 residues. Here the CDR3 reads CAISLASGVSYEQYF. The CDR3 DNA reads TGTGCCATCAGTTTAGCTAGCGGTGTCTCCTACGAGCAGTACTTC.

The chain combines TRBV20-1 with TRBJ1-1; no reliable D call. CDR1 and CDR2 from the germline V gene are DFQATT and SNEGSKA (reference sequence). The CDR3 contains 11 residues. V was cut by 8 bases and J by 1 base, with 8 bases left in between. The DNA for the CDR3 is TGCAGTCTCCGGAGGAACACTGAAGCTTTCTTT. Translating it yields CSLRRNTEAFF.